The clone carrying this TCR beta chain was seen more than once but under ten times. Antigen: not known. TCRdb recomputed calls from the reads with MiXCR, one row per CDR3 protein. Of about 740,000 distinct CDR3 sequences in the sample, about a third were seen once. This entry is derived from a study of T cell repertoires in cytomegalovirus infection. As for the study in general: Evidence of both CMV infection and a matching HLA type came from public TCR beta signatures. Broader study findings: HLA-C-restricted CMV clonotypes gave the most frequent clonotype in two of eight donors. Carriage of CMV together with the relevant HLA was identifiable through cumulative public TCR beta family frequency.

The germline CDR1 and CDR2 sequences are SGHTS and YDEGEE. The CDR3 has 15 amino acids. The V gene lost 4 bases and the J gene lost 0 bases, with 13 bases spanning the gap. The TCR comes from a human donor in good health (CMV status not recorded). Some clones in this sample may be carry-over from other donors' samples. The sequenced sample consisted of PBMCs. The V gene is TRBV5-8, the J gene TRBJ1-1; D unresolved. The CDR3 DNA is TGTGCCAGCAGCCCGGACGGGGAGATGAACACTGAAGCTTTCTTT. Amino acids: CASSPDGEMNTEAFF.